Each of the 32 T cell receptor beta chains below was sequenced from the same sample in a study of CXCR3-negative and CXCR3-positive naive CD8 T cells. In preparing the TRB cDNA libraries, 5' RACE with UMI labels was used. No DNA is given; TCRdb re-called the 5' RACE reads and lists each CDR3 protein once. The table for this sample gives around 120,000 distinct CDR3 sequences. These receptors are not linked to any known antigen. General observations from the study: Naive cells positive for CXCR3 carried more hydrophobic TRB CDR3s than CXCR3-negative ones.

The sequencing input was naive CXCR3+ CD8+ T cells from blood. Regarding subset: CD45RO-CCR7+CD27+CD95- naive CD8+ T cells expressing CXCR3 (TNR3+). These receptors all come from a human donor in good health. Some clones in this sample may be carry-over from other donors' samples.

CDR3: CASSLGWTGNYGYTF. The chain links TRBV5-1 to TRBJ1-2; there is no DNA to check the TCRdb D call of TRBD1. The CDR3 length is 15 residues. From germline, CDR1 is SGHRS and CDR2 YFSETQ.

V usage is TRBV5-1 and J usage is TRBJ1-1; TCRdb outputs TRBD1, but without DNA this stays unchecked. Germline loops: CDR1 SGHRS, CDR2 YFSETQ. The length of the CDR3 is 16 residues. CDR3 in amino acids: CASSWAVGQMNTEAFF.

The chain carries TRBV7-2 and TRBJ2-3; there is no DNA to check the TCRdb D call of TRBD2. The CDR3 has 14 amino acids. CDR1 and CDR2 (germline): SGHTA, FQGNSA. CDR3 loop: CASMGTFLTDMQYF.

This chain connects TRBV7-3 to TRBJ2-7; absent DNA, TCRdb's TRBD2 call cannot be checked. Germline V gives CDR1 SGHTA, CDR2 FQGTGA. The CDR3 consists of 16 residues. CDR3 in amino acids: CASSTDGTSASYEQYF.

The rearrangement links TRBV7-6 to TRBJ2-7; no DNA is available, so the TRBD1 call from TCRdb remains unchecked. The CDR3 loop spans 15 amino acids. CDR1 is SGHVS, CDR2 FNYEAQ, per germline. The CDR3 sequence: CASSPGGDSPYEQYF.

The CDR3 is CRGDRGTEAFF. The J gene is TRBJ1-1, the V gene TRBV29-1; the D call from TCRdb, TRBD1, cannot be confirmed without DNA. This CDR3 region has 11 residues. Germline-derived CDR1 and CDR2 are SQVTM and ANQGSEA.

The V and J genes are TRBV4-3 and TRBJ2-7. Per germline, CDR1 LGHNA and CDR2 YSLEER. CDR3 length equals 16 residues. CDR3 region: CASSQDRVGIKNEQYF.

This chain links TRBV7-6 with TRBJ2-1; without DNA, the TCRdb call of TRBD1 cannot be checked. Germline-derived CDR1 and CDR2 are SGHVS and FNYEAQ. The CDR3 runs 14 residues. This CDR3 reads CASSLAGTVNEQFF.

The rearrangement links TRBV30 to TRBJ1-1. Germline V gives CDR1 GTSNPN, CDR2 SVGIG (reference sequence). The CDR3 spans 11 residues. The CDR3 is CAWSVTAEAFF.

This chain connects TRBV12-3 or TRBV12-4 to TRBJ2-3; TCRdb's D gene call, TRBD1, goes unchecked for lack of DNA. This CDR3 is 14 amino acids long. The CDR3 loop is CASSGTGNTDTQYF.

This CDR3 reads CASSLNDPRETQYF. V usage is TRBV28 and J usage is TRBJ2-5. Germline assignment: CDR1 MDHEN and CDR2 SYDVKM. The CDR3 totals 14 residues. The entire variable domain, with the rest obtained from reference TRBV28 and TRBJ2-5, is as follows: DVKVTQSSRYLVKRTGEKVFLECVQDMDHENMFWYRQDPGLGLRLIYFSYDVKMKEKGDIPEGYSVSREKKERFSLILESASTNQTSMYLCASSLNDPRETQYFGPGTRLLVL.

V is TRBV7-3 and J is TRBJ2-3; TCRdb reports TRBD2, a call that lacks DNA to check it against. Germline V lookup: CDR1 SGHTA, CDR2 FQGTGA. The CDR3 runs 13 residues. CDR3 region: CASSHTRGDTQYF.

V gene TRBV5-1 combines with J gene TRBJ2-1; TCRdb's assignment of TRBD2 cannot be checked, as there is no DNA. Germline CDR1 SGHRS, CDR2 YFSETQ. The CDR3 consists of 15 residues. The CDR3 protein is CASSAGPMAPNEQFF.

The chain combines TRBV4-2 with TRBJ2-2. Germline lookup yields CDR1 LGHNA and CDR2 YNFKEQ. The CDR3 runs 16 residues. The CDR3 protein is CASSQWSAGNTGELFF.

The chain employs TRBV10-3 and TRBJ1-2. CDR1 is ENHRY and CDR2 is SYGVKD in the germline V gene. The CDR3 is 18 amino acids. The CDR3 protein is CAISEFEPGLGLGDGYTF.

CDR3 loop: CASSLGTRNEQFF. The V gene is TRBV28, the J gene TRBJ2-1; TCRdb reports TRBD2, a call that lacks DNA to check it against. The CDR3 has 13 residues. Germline loops: CDR1 MDHEN, CDR2 SYDVKM.

The chain has TRBV4-3 and TRBJ2-7. In germline, CDR1 is LGHNA, CDR2 YSLEER. The CDR3 extends over 15 amino acids. CDR3 residues: CASSQDKHSFYEQYF.

The CDR3 sequence: CASSPRSSGGAYEQYF. The chain has TRBV12-3 or TRBV12-4 and TRBJ2-7; with no DNA, the TCRdb D assignment of TRBD2 cannot be verified. CDR3 length equals 16 residues.

V is TRBV20-1 and J is TRBJ2-5. The length of the CDR3 is 15 residues. Germline V gene data show CDR1 as DFQATT and CDR2 as SNEGSKA (reference sequence). The CDR3 protein is CSARDPGTEMETQYF.

The genes are TRBV11-3 and TRBJ2-1; TCRdb gives TRBD2 as the D gene, but with no DNA this cannot be confirmed. The CDR3 runs 14 residues. CDR1 is SGHNT and CDR2 is YENEEA in the germline V gene. CDR3 sequence: CASSLAAGSNEQFF.

V is TRBV7-2 and J is TRBJ2-2. Germline assignment: CDR1 SGHTA and CDR2 FQGNSA. The CDR3 has 12 residues. The CDR3 reads CASSLVPGELFF. Looking up the rest from reference TRBV7-2 and TRBJ2-2 gives the full variable domain: GAGVSQSPSNKVTEKGKDVELRCDPISGHTALYWYRQSLGQGLEFLIYFQGNSAPDKSGLPSDRFSAERTGGSVSTLTIQRTQQEDSAVYLCASSLVPGELFFGEGSRLTVL.

J is TRBJ2-1 and V is TRBV7-7; as DNA is missing, the TRBD1 call by TCRdb cannot be tested. This CDR3 comprises 14 residues. Germline-derived CDR1 and CDR2 are SSHAT and FNYEAQ (reference sequence). CDR3 sequence: CASSLLGGSDEQFF.

The chain couples TRBV6-5 to TRBJ1-5. The CDR3 has 14 residues. Germline CDR1 is MNHEY and CDR2 is SVGAGI. CDR3 sequence: CASSYNGESQPQHF.

The chain joins TRBV19 to TRBJ2-2. Germline loops: CDR1 LNHDA, CDR2 SQIVND (reference sequence). The CDR3 has 15 residues. CDR3: CASSVGRYFTGELFF.

This rearrangement joins TRBV20-1 to TRBJ1-2. CDR1 is DFQATT, CDR2 SNEGSKA, per germline (reference sequence). This CDR3 region has 12 residues. This chain's CDR3 is CSAREVDYGYTF.

The V call is TRBV7-9, the J call TRBJ1-2. The CDR3 runs 13 residues. The germline V gene has CDR1 SEHNR and CDR2 FQNEAQ (reference sequence). The CDR3 loop reads CASSKTDDYGYTF.

The chain links TRBV29-1 to TRBJ2-1; lacking DNA, the TRBD2 call made by TCRdb goes unchecked. Germline values: CDR1 SQVTM, CDR2 ANQGSEA. The CDR3 loop spans 16 amino acids. The CDR3 protein is CSVTPKAGGSYNEQFF.

Here the CDR3 reads CASSSPAGTEAFF. The rearrangement joins TRBV7-9 to TRBJ1-1. The CDR3 consists of 13 residues. Germline V gene lookup returns CDR1 SEHNR and CDR2 FQNEAQ (reference sequence).

The rearrangement links TRBV20-1 to TRBJ2-7; the D call of TRBD1 rests on TCRdb alone, since no DNA is present to check it. The CDR3 sequence is 14 residues long. The germline gives CDR1 DFQATT, CDR2 SNEGSKA (reference sequence). The CDR3 region is CSASLMGQDYEQYF.

The chain joins TRBV7-9 to TRBJ2-3; TCRdb reports TRBD2, a call that lacks DNA to check it against. The V gene's germline CDR1 is SEHNR and CDR2 FQNEAQ (reference sequence). CDR3 length: 13 amino acids. This CDR3 reads CASNSRPLDTQYF.

The V gene is TRBV28, the J gene TRBJ1-1; absent DNA, TCRdb's TRBD1 call cannot be checked. This CDR3 contains 16 residues. CDR1 and CDR2 from the germline V gene are MDHEN and SYDVKM. CDR3 residues: CASSLGTGGTNTEAFF.

The chain has TRBV6-2 or TRBV6-3 and TRBJ2-7; absent DNA, TCRdb's TRBD1 call cannot be checked. CDR1 is MNHEY, CDR2 SVGEGT, per germline. The CDR3 runs 13 residues. The CDR3 sequence: CASSFWTDYEQYF.